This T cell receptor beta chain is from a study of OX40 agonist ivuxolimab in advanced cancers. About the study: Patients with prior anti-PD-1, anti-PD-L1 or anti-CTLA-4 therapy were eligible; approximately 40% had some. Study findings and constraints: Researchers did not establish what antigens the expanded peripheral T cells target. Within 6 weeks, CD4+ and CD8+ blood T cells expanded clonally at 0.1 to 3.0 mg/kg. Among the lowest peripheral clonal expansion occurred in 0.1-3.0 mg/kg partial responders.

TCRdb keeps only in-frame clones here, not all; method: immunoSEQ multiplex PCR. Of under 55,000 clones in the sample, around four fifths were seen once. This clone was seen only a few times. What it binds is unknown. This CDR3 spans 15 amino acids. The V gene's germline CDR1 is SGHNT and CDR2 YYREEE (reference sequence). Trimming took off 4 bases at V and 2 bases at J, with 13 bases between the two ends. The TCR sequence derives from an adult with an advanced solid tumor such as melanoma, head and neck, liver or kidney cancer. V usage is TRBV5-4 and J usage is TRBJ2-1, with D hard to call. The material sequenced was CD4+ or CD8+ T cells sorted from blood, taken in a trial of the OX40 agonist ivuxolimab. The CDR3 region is CASSRDDKTYNEQFF. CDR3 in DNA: TGTGCCAGCAGCAGAGACGACAAGACCTACAATGAGCAGTTCTTC.